This T cell receptor beta chain was sequenced in a study of cytomegalovirus exposure and HLA in healthy donors. Whole-study context: The platform used for the roughly 130 validation repertoires matched that of the roughly 630 first-cohort repertoires, a later analysis reported.

Repertoires were generated with immunoSEQ multiplex PCR, while TCRdb's copy carries only in-frame clones and drops some. The table shows some 150,000 clones, with around 89% occurring only once. It was the approximately 130-subject validation cohort, separate from the approximately 700-subject first cohort, to which the donors belonged. Regarding the study as a whole: Usually a TCR sequence was rare, but some public TCRs were found in many donors. It was around 160 TCR beta chains that were listed as cytomegalovirus-associated.

As for this clone: Its target is not known.

J gave up 6 bases and V 5 bases, and 5 bases lay outside the gene matches. The germline gives CDR1 SGHNT, CDR2 YENEEA. The CDR3 covers 13 residues. V and J are TRBV11-3 and TRBJ2-3, with TRBD1 identical over 7 bases. The sequenced sample consisted of PBMCs. The receptor comes from a woman aged 25 to 39 in good health and CMV-seropositive. The CDR3 sequence is CASSLLRGDTQYF. Here the CDR3 DNA reads TGTGCCAGCAGCCTACTCAGGGGGGATACGCAGTATTTT.